Below, 7 T cell receptor beta chains from the same sample are listed, as sequenced in a study of cytomegalovirus exposure and HLA in healthy donors (dated by TCRdb to 2015 to 2018). Library preparation was by the immunoSEQ multiplex PCR assay. For the multiplex PCR, a mixture combining 60 forward primers for TCR Vbeta segments and 13 reverse primers for TCR Jbeta segments was used. TCRdb limited this immuneACCESS table to in-frame rearrangements with V and J called. A share of clones is missing; checked studies link under half to unresolved V genes, and the rest is unexplained. The sample has about 160,000 clones on record, roughly 80% of them singletons. The leading ten clones occupy about 4% of the sample. What was sequenced was PBMCs. Receptors originate from a man aged 30 to 45 in good health and CMV-seropositive.

The chain links TRBV28 to TRBJ1-4; D is unresolved. The V gene's germline CDR1 is MDHEN and CDR2 SYDVKM. The length of the CDR3 is 15 residues. The germline V and J ends were trimmed by 4 bases and 0 bases, with 9 bases remaining between them. CDR3 DNA sequence: TGTGCCAGCAGTTCGCCTTCGGCAACTAATGAAAAACTGTTTTTT. This translates into CASSSPSATNEKLFF.

The chain uses TRBV7-6 and TRBJ2-1; 10 nucleotides line up with TRBD2. Looked up from germline, CDR1 is SGHVS and CDR2 is FNYEAQ. After removal of 4 bases from V and 0 bases from J, the junction contained 6 bases not matched to a gene. This CDR3 has 17 amino acids. The CDR3 nucleotides are TGTGCCAGCAGCTCGTCTAGCGGGGGTAGCTCCTACAATGAGCAGTTCTTC. Translating gives CASSSSSGGSSYNEQFF.

This clone occurred once. V and J are TRBV10-3 and TRBJ1-5; D remains ambiguous. V lost 2 bases to trimming and J lost 3 bases, with 8 bases between them. Germline loops: CDR1 ENHRY, CDR2 SYGVKD. There are 14 residues in the CDR3. The CDR3 DNA reads as TGTGCCATCAGTGAGCCGGGTACCAATCAGCCCCAGCATTTT. Protein sequence: CAISEPGTNQPQHF.

This clone was seen only once. The rearrangement uses TRBV2 and TRBJ1-5; D possibly corresponds to TRBD1 (5 bases). Germline lookup yields CDR1 SNHLY and CDR2 FYNNEI. V was clipped by 4 bases and J by 2 bases, with 9 bases between them. The CDR3 is made up of 14 amino acids. The CDR3 coding sequence is TGTGCCAGCAGTGCCATACAGGGCAATCAGCCCCAGCATTTT. This gives the protein CASSAIQGNQPQHF. The full variable domain, completed using reference TRBV2 and TRBJ1-5, is EPEVTQTPSHQVTQMGQEVILRCVPISNHLYFYWYRQILGQKVEFLVSFYNNEISEKSEIFDDQFSVERPDGSNFTLKIRSTKLEDSAMYFCASSAIQGNQPQHFGDGTRLSIL.

Only a few counts were recorded for this clone. The chain has TRBV4-3 and TRBJ1-5; perhaps TRBD1 as D (5 bases). V lost 0 bases and J lost 7, with 13 bases in between. There are 15 residues in the CDR3. Germline-derived CDR1 and CDR2 are LGHNA and YSLEER. The CDR3 DNA follows: TGCGCCAGCAGCCAAGACAGGGTGGGAGGGCAGCCCCAGCATTTT. It is translated as CASSQDRVGGQPQHF.

V usage is TRBV10-1 and J usage is TRBJ2-7; D is perhaps TRBD1 (5 bases). The CDR3 length is 13 residues. Germline CDR1 reads WNHNN; CDR2 reads SYGVQD (reference sequence). The V end lost 3 bases, the J end lost 3 bases, and 9 bases lay between the germline ends. CDR3 DNA sequence: TGCGCCAGCAGTGACCCCGACAGCTACGAGCAGTACTTC. It translates to CASSDPDSYEQYF.

The gene calls are TRBV7-2 and TRBJ2-5, with D perhaps TRBD2 (5 bases). Per germline, CDR1 SGHTA and CDR2 FQGNSA. Trimming left V 1 base short and J 1 base short, with 13 bases between. The CDR3 totals 16 residues. CDR3 nucleotides: TGTGCCAGCAGCTTAGTACCCGGACTGGTCCAAGAGACCCAGTACTTC. It is translated as CASSLVPGLVQETQYF.